One sample yielded the 20 T cell receptor gamma chains listed below, sequenced in a study of γδ T cells in repeated Plasmodium falciparum infection. Gammadelta T cells were flow-sorted from PBMC into Vgamma9/Vdelta2+ and Vdelta2-negative populations for bulk analysis. TCRdb used CATT to re-call clones from the multiplex PCR reads. This table has roughly 27,000 gamma-chain clones, 2.5% to 3.5% appearing once. The sample comprised gamma-delta T cells from blood. These receptors came from a pool of human donors (malaria-infected and uninfected, not separated).

A few counts support this clone. Only one base separates this from a far larger clonotype, so it likely reflects a read error. Other nucleotide sequences in the sample specify the same CDR3. The V call is TRGV2, the J call TRGJ1 or TRGJ2. The germline CDR1 and CDR2 sequences are EGSNGY and YDSYNSKV. The CDR3 runs to 14 residues. V shed 1 base, J shed 10 bases, and the junction held 13 bases outside the gene matches. The CDR3 region is CATWDGSTAYKKLF. Written as DNA, the CDR3 is TGTGCCACCTGGGACGGCTCGACCGCCTACAAGAAACTCTTT.

This clone was seen more than once but under ten times. A far larger clone is off by one base, so a read error is likely. In the same sample, other DNA sequences code for this CDR3. With the J gene uncalled, the V gene is TRGV4. CDR1 is EGSTGY and CDR2 is YDSYTSSV in the germline V gene. This CDR3 is built from 15 residues. In DNA, the CDR3 is TGTGCCACCTGGGATGGTATTCCCCATTATTATAAGAAACTCTTC. It codes for CATWDGIPHYYKKLF.

For this clone: TCRdb attributes to this sequence the protein of a much larger clone, which differs from the DNA translation at residue 5; a read error is likely, and the protein displayed is translated from the DNA. The chain couples TRGV3 to TRGJP2. The J gene, not given by TCRdb, was assigned here from a germline match of the nucleotide sequence. With V trimmed by 6 bases and J by 4 bases, 5 bases remained unmatched. The CDR3 sequence is 13 residues long. CDR1 and CDR2 from the germline V gene are VTNTFY and YDVSTARD (reference sequence). CDR3 region: CATWHYSDWIKTF. As DNA, the CDR3 is TGTGCCACCTGGCATTATAGTGATTGGATCAAGACGTTT.

This clone was recorded at least ten times. The protein that TCRdb holds for this DNA derives from a much larger clone and differs from the translated DNA at residue 9, which likely indicates a read error; the protein shown here is translated from the DNA. CDR3: CATLENSHSYYKKLF. The CDR3 DNA sequence: TGTGCCACCCTCGAAAATTCACACAGTTATTATAAGAAACTCTTT. The rearrangement links TRGV4 to TRGJ1 or TRGJ2. This CDR3 contains 15 residues. Germline V gene sequence: CDR1 EGSTGY, CDR2 YDSYTSSV. Trimming removed 9 bases from V and 3 bases from J; junction bases left unmatched: 17.

This clone was seen a handful of times. Translating this DNA gives a protein that differs at residue 3 from the TCRdb one, which belongs to a much larger clone; a read error is likely, and the protein shown is this translation. V and J are TRGV9 and TRGJ1 or TRGJ2. The J gene is not listed in TCRdb, so it was assigned here from a DNA match to germline. Germline CDR1 reads GITISATS; CDR2 reads ISYDGTV (reference sequence). There are 13 residues in the CDR3. The CDR3 sequence is CASWEVLGYKKLF. The CDR3 DNA reads TGTGCCTCGTGGGAGGTGCTCGGTTATAAGAAACTCTTT.

Ten or more counts support this clone. This chain uses TRGV4 with TRGJ1 or TRGJ2. Germline V lookup: CDR1 EGSTGY, CDR2 YDSYTSSV. Trimming at V came to 1 base and at J to 2 bases, leaving 5 bases not matched to a gene. The CDR3 length is 14 residues. As DNA, the CDR3 is TGTGCCACCTGGGATGGATTCGATTATTATAAGAAACTCTTT. Translation gives CATWDGFDYYKKLF.

This clone showed up many times. The amino acid sequence in TCRdb belongs to a much larger clone and departs from this DNA's translation at residue 5, likely a sequencing read error; the sequence shown is translated from the DNA. This chain links TRGV2 with TRGJ1 or TRGJ2. The J gene is absent in TCRdb and was assigned here via DNA matching to germline. Per germline, CDR1 EGSNGY and CDR2 YDSYNSKV. This CDR3 is built from 13 residues. Trimming took 6 bases from V and 7 from J; bases not matched to a gene: 12. Here the CDR3 DNA reads TGTGCCACCTGGAACCCCCCGGGATATAAGAAACTCTTT. This gives the protein CATWNPPGYKKLF.

At least ten counts were recorded for this clone. This DNA's translation differs at residue 11 from TCRdb's protein, which comes from a much larger clone; a read error is likely, and the protein shown is translated from the DNA. The chain is built from TRGV3 and TRGJ1 or TRGJ2. The CDR3 consists of 17 residues. Germline V gene sequence: CDR1 VTNTFY, CDR2 YDVSTARD (reference sequence). Trimming removed 0 bases from V and 2 bases from J; junction bases left unmatched: 13. CDR3 loop: CATWDRRQPVDYYKKLF. Here the CDR3 DNA reads TGTGCCACCTGGGACAGGCGACAGCCCGTGGATTATTATAAGAAACTCTTT.

Many counts were recorded for this clone. A read error is likely here: a far larger clone is one base away. The gene calls are TRGV2 and TRGJ1 or TRGJ2. The CDR3 has 12 residues. CDR1 is EGSNGY and CDR2 is YDSYNSKV in the germline V gene. The CDR3 DNA sequence: TGTGCCACCTGGGACGGGCGCTATAAGAAGCTCTTT. Protein: CATWDGRYKKLF.

This clone has at least ten counts. A far larger clone differs by one base, so this is likely a read error. This specimen includes other DNA sequences encoding the same CDR3. The gene calls are TRGV9 and TRGJP. In the absence of a J gene in TCRdb, the DNA was matched to germline to assign it here. The CDR3 totals 18 residues. Germline V gene lookup returns CDR1 GITISATS and CDR2 ISYDGTV (reference sequence). The DNA of the CDR3 is TGTGCCTTATGGGAGGTAAGAACGCCCCGGTTGGGCAAAAAAATCAAGGTATTT. It specifies CALWEVRTPRLGKKIKVF.

This clone occurred many times. The V call is TRGV5, the J call TRGJ1 or TRGJ2. The V gene's germline CDR1 is VINAFY and CDR2 YDVSNSKD. The CDR3 runs 14 residues. After removal of 0 bases from V and 4 bases from J, the junction contained 6 bases not matched to a gene. The CDR3, as DNA: TGTGCCACCTGGGACAGGCTAGACTATTATAAGAAACTCTTT. This translates into CATWDRLDYYKKLF.

This clone has only a few counts. A far larger clone is off by one base, so a read error is likely. Distinct nucleotide sequences in the sample also encode this CDR3. There is no J gene call, but TRGV9 is given as the V gene. The V gene's germline CDR1 is GITISATS and CDR2 ISYDGTV (reference sequence). The CDR3 length is 17 residues. The CDR3 bases are TGTGCCTTGTGGGAGTTTCCGATGTCTGAGAATTATTATAAGAAGCTCTTT. As protein: CALWEFPMSENYYKKLF.

Remarks on this clone: Relative to the germline gene, one junction end is altered; a read error may explain this. The chain uses TRGV8 and TRGJP2. Matching the DNA to germline supplied the J gene, which TCRdb does not give. Germline CDR1 reads VENAVY; CDR2 reads YDSYNSRV. This CDR3 region has 15 residues. The CDR3 DNA reads TGTGCCACCTGGGATAGGACTAGTGGTGATTGGATCAAGACGTTT. Its protein is CATWDRTSGDWIKTF.

On this clone itself: The translation of this DNA and the TCRdb protein of a much larger clone differ at residue 15, probably owing to a read error; the protein shown here is translated from the DNA. The rearrangement joins TRGV5 to TRGJP2. The J gene is not listed in TCRdb, so it was assigned here from a DNA match to germline. CDR3 length: 18 amino acids. Germline V gives CDR1 VINAFY, CDR2 YDVSNSKD. DNA for the CDR3: TGTGCCACCTGGGACAGGCGAGCACGCAGGAGTAGTGATTGGACCAAGACGTTT. Its translation is CATWDRRARRSSDWTKTF.

This clone has ten or more counts. This DNA's translation and the protein TCRdb lists, from a much larger clone, do not match at residue 7, likely due to a read error; the protein shown is translated from the DNA. The rearrangement links TRGV5 to TRGJ1 or TRGJ2. The CDR3 consists of 14 residues. The V gene's germline CDR1 is VINAFY and CDR2 YDVSNSKD. V was clipped by 3 bases and J by 1 base; unmatched bases: 6. The CDR3 reads CATWDRVNYYKKLF. The CDR3 DNA reads as TGTGCCACCTGGGACCGTGTTAATTATTATAAGAAACTCTTT.

This clone was counted at least ten times. This DNA translates differently at residue 10 from the TCRdb protein, which is that of a much larger clone; a read error is likely, and the protein shown is the DNA's own translation. The V gene is TRGV9, the J gene TRGJ1 or TRGJ2. CDR3 length equals 12 residues. Germline loops: CDR1 GITISATS, CDR2 ISYDGTV (reference sequence). CDR3 coding DNA: TGTGCCTTGTGGGAGGTGGGTTATAAGGAACTCTTT. This translates into CALWEVGYKELF.

This clone has a count of ten or more. This is likely an artifact of a read error, given a far larger clone one base away. In the same sample, other DNA sequences code for this CDR3. The V call is TRGV3, the J call TRGJP2. In the absence of a J gene in TCRdb, the DNA was matched to germline to assign it here. CDR1 and CDR2 from the germline V gene are VTNTFY and YDVSTARD (reference sequence). There are 13 residues in the CDR3. This CDR3 is CATWDLIDWIKTF. The DNA for the CDR3 is TGTGCCACGTGGGACCTGATTGATTGGATCAAGACGTTT.

This clone came up many times. The protein recorded in TCRdb matches a much larger clone and deviates from this DNA's translation at residue 9, suggesting a read error; the protein here is obtained by translating the DNA. The CDR3 loop reads CATWDGANCYKKLF. The CDR3 bases are TGTGCCACCTGGGATGGGGCGAATTGTTATAAGAAACTCTTT. V gene TRGV4 combines with J gene TRGJ1 or TRGJ2. TCRdb carries no J gene annotation; the J gene was assigned here by matching the DNA with germline. Looked up from germline, CDR1 is EGSTGY and CDR2 is YDSYTSSV. The CDR3 sequence is 14 residues long.

This clone was seen many times. The TCRdb protein comes from a much larger clone and disagrees with this DNA's translation at residue 10, likely due to a read error; the protein given here is derived from the DNA. The chain uses TRGV9 and TRGJP. The CDR3 length is 13 residues. The germline CDR1 and CDR2 sequences are GITISATS and ISYDGTV (reference sequence). The CDR3 reads CALGELGKKTKVF. The CDR3 region has the DNA TGTGCCTTGGGGGAGTTGGGCAAAAAAACCAAGGTATTT.

This clone was counted only a few times. A far bigger clonotype differs at one base, so this is likely a read error. This CDR3 is also generated by other DNA sequences in the sample. The V call is TRGV9, the J call TRGJ1 or TRGJ2. The J gene was missing in TCRdb and was found by matching the end of the DNA to germline. The CDR3 covers 14 residues. Germline values: CDR1 GITISATS, CDR2 ISYDGTV (reference sequence). The ends lost 6 bases at V and 0 bases at J; junction bases unmatched: 8. The CDR3 here is CALWTPGNYYKKLF. CDR3 in DNA: TGTGCCTTGTGGACACCCGGGAATTATTATAAGAAACTCTTT.